The clone carrying this T cell receptor (beta chain) has just a few counts. The antigen remains unidentified. The CDR3 is 15 amino acids. V was trimmed by 6 bases and J by 7 bases, leaving 24 bases between them. CDR1 and CDR2 from the germline V gene are DFQATT and SNEGSKA (reference sequence). This sample stems from a study of response to subunit inactivated influenza vaccine. MiXCR, applied by TCRdb to the RT-PCR reads, yields one record per CDR3 protein. The sample includes about 780,000 distinct CDR3 sequences, approximately 17% seen only once; the top ten take approximately 10%. General study findings and limits: That few new T cells are recruited by each seasonal influenza vaccination was the authors' suggestion.

J is TRBJ2-5 and V is TRBV20-1, with a tentative D call TRBD1 (6 bases). The origin of this receptor is a man in his fifties or sixties who received an inactivated influenza vaccine. The sequences come from PBMCs from blood, collected 4 to 6 days after vaccination. CDR3 loop: CSASVGATAVGTQYF. The CDR3 coding sequence is TGCAGTGCCTCAGTGGGGGCGACAGCTGTAGGGACCCAGTACTTC.